This T cell receptor beta chain appears in the sequencing data of a study of blood T cell repertoires in COVID-19. About the study: Samples taken during acute and convalescent COVID-19 were collected in the United States, Italy and Spain. PBMCs, B-cell-depleted T cells, or T cells provided the cDNA or gDNA that made up the material.

The CDR3 length is 13 residues. Trimming removed 5 bases at V and 7 bases at J, with 15 bases between. Germline V gives CDR1 SGHVS, CDR2 FQNEAQ. Authors' methods: Estimates of nucleated cell counts were drawn from the amplification of reference gene primers. Clones were read by immunoSEQ multiplex PCR, and TCRdb kept only the in-frame ones, dropping some. V and J calls and clone size follow that table, whereas D and trimming were derived from the DNA. Of about 180,000 clones listed, roughly 85% were seen once; the top ten hold 3% to 3.5%. Specimen: peripheral blood. The chain has TRBV7-8 and TRBJ2-7, with D possibly TRBD1 on 6 matching bases. The sequence was obtained from a man in his 60s with acute or convalescent COVID-19. The CDR3 DNA follows: TGTGCCAGCAGCGTACGGGACACGGGAGAGCAGTACTTC. Translation gives CASSVRDTGEQYF.